One and the same sample provided the 24 T cell receptor beta chains below, sequenced in a study of cytomegalovirus exposure and HLA in healthy donors. TCRdb's table, derived via immunoSEQ multiplex PCR, lists solely in-frame clones and lacks some. The sample has roughly 150,000 clones, more than 85% seen once. The sequenced sample consisted of PBMCs. Source of these receptors: a man between 18 and 35 years old in good health and CMV-seropositive.

The rearrangement uses TRBV18 and TRBJ1-1, with TRBD1 matching 7 bases. The J segment lost 3 bases and the V segment lost 5 bases, leaving 6 bases of the junction unmatched. Germline CDR1 KGHSH, CDR2 LQKENI. This CDR3 contains 14 residues. The CDR3 bases are TGTGCCAGCTCAACGACAGGGAAAGACACTGAAGCTTTCTTT. This translates into CASSTTGKDTEAFF.

J is TRBJ1-1 and V is TRBV6-1; 10 positions agree with TRBD1. This CDR3 comprises 15 residues. The germline V gene has CDR1 MNHNS and CDR2 SASEGT. The V and J ends lost 2 bases and 7 bases, in that order; junction bases with no gene match: 7. The CDR3 here is CASSERRDRGREAFF. The DNA of the CDR3 is TGTGCCAGCAGTGAAAGGCGGGACAGGGGACGTGAAGCTTTCTTT.

The V and J genes are TRBV13 and TRBJ2-1, with TRBD1 identical over 11 bases. Germline V lookup: CDR1 PRHDT, CDR2 FYEKMQ (reference sequence). The length of the CDR3 is 16 residues. With V trimmed by 5 bases and J by 4 bases, 7 bases remained unmatched. The chain's CDR3 is CASSIRTGGLYNEQFF. CDR3 nucleotide sequence: TGTGCCAGCAGCATTAGGACAGGGGGCTTGTACAATGAGCAGTTCTTC.

The rearrangement joins TRBV14 to TRBJ2-2; a weak D match, TRBD2 (5 bases). Germline V gene sequence: CDR1 SGHDN, CDR2 FVKESK. V was clipped by 4 bases and J by 7 bases, with 19 bases between them. The CDR3 is made up of 16 amino acids. The CDR3 DNA reads as TGTGCCAGCAGCCCACCCAATGGGTGGGCGGGCGGGGAGCTGTTTTTT. Translation: CASSPPNGWAGGELFF.

This chain connects TRBV11-2 to TRBJ2-7, with 12 bases identical to TRBD2. CDR3 length equals 14 residues. Trimming cost V 6 bases and J 7 bases; bases outside gene matches: 7. Germline V gives CDR1 SGHAT, CDR2 FQNNGV. CDR3 in amino acids: CASRRLAGVLEQYF. The CDR3 DNA is TGTGCCAGCAGGCGACTAGCGGGAGTTCTTGAGCAGTACTTC.

The rearrangement joins TRBV6-5 to TRBJ2-1, with a possible D match to TRBD1 (6 bases). Trimming took 6 bases from V and 4 from J, leaving 10 bases between them. The germline gives CDR1 MNHEY, CDR2 SVGAGI. The CDR3 is 13 residues long. DNA of the CDR3: TGTGCCAGCAGCCTGGACAGTTACAATGAGCAGTTCTTC. Protein product: CASSLDSYNEQFF.

The rearrangement uses TRBV5-1 and TRBJ1-1; no clear D gene. The V and J ends lost 0 bases and 0 bases respectively, with 6 bases between them. Germline CDR1 SGHRS, CDR2 YFSETQ. The CDR3 is 14 amino acids. The CDR3 spells CASSLGALNTEAFF. The CDR3 DNA reads TGCGCCAGCAGCTTGGGGGCCTTGAACACTGAAGCTTTCTTT.

The V and J genes are TRBV30 and TRBJ2-7; possibly TRBD1 for D (5 bases). The CDR3 has 15 residues. The V gene lost 2 bases and the J gene lost 4 bases, with 18 bases spanning the gap. Germline V gene data show CDR1 as GTSNPN and CDR2 as SVGIG (reference sequence). This CDR3 reads CAWSQGPRAGYEQYF. Here the CDR3 DNA reads TGTGCCTGGAGTCAAGGGCCCAGGGCCGGGTACGAGCAGTACTTC.

The genes are TRBV30 and TRBJ1-5; D not certain. The ends were cut back, 0 bases at V and 7 bases at J, with 10 bases in the middle. CDR1 and CDR2 from the germline V gene are GTSNPN and SVGIG (reference sequence). The CDR3 sequence is 13 residues long. In DNA form, the CDR3 reads TGTGCCTGGAGTGTAGCTCCAAACCAGCCCCAGCATTTT. This translates into CAWSVAPNQPQHF.

V gene TRBV5-1 combines with J gene TRBJ1-1, with 10 bases matching TRBD1. Germline trimming cut 3 bases from V and 5 bases from J; bases unmatched to any gene: 4. The CDR3 length is 14 residues. Germline V gene lookup returns CDR1 SGHRS and CDR2 YFSETQ. The CDR3 DNA reads TGCGCCAGCAGCTCTCCGGGACAGGGGACTGAAGCTTTCTTT. Translation gives CASSSPGQGTEAFF.

J is TRBJ2-7 and V is TRBV27; 8 bases map to TRBD1. This CDR3 contains 14 residues. J was trimmed by 2 bases and V by 8 bases; bases with no gene match: 8. CDR1 and CDR2 from the germline V gene are MNHEY and SMNVEV (reference sequence). The CDR3 region is CASSRGTGAYEQYF. The CDR3 bases are TGTGCCAGCTCACGCGGGACAGGAGCCTACGAGCAGTACTTC.

This clone came up once. The V gene is TRBV15, the J gene TRBJ2-7; D gene uncertain. The CDR3 runs to 16 residues. Germline assignment: CDR1 LNHNV and CDR2 YYDKDF (reference sequence). The V end lost 1 base, the J end lost 4 bases, and 17 bases lay between the germline ends. The DNA for the CDR3 is TGTGCCACCAGCAGAGGCCTCGGCAGGCTGGTATACGAGCAGTACTTC. It is translated as CATSRGLGRLVYEQYF.

The CDR3 region is CASSQGGGTGYEQYF. DNA of the CDR3: TGCGCCAGCAGCCAAGGGGGCGGGACTGGATACGAGCAGTACTTC. V and J are TRBV4-1 and TRBJ2-7; tentative D call: TRBD2 (6 bases). Germline V gene data show CDR1 as MGHRA and CDR2 as YSYEKL. The CDR3 has 15 amino acids. Trimming cost V 1 base and J 4 bases, with 14 bases left between them.

The rearrangement links TRBV11-2 to TRBJ2-7; 9 bases fit TRBD2. The CDR3 contains 16 residues. V lost 0 bases, J lost 4 bases, and 7 bases stayed unmatched. Germline CDR1 SGHAT, CDR2 FQNNGV. CDR3 protein: CASSLDLIAGVYEQYF. Written as DNA, the CDR3 is TGTGCCAGCAGCTTAGATCTGATAGCGGGAGTTTACGAGCAGTACTTC.

This clone was detected once. The chain carries TRBV9 and TRBJ2-1; TRBD2 matches at 7 bases. V shed 4 bases, J shed 9 bases, and the junction held 16 bases outside the gene matches. The V gene's germline CDR1 is SGDLS and CDR2 YYNGEE. The CDR3 extends over 16 amino acids. The CDR3 here is CASSPRGVAGGGEQFF. The CDR3 DNA reads TGTGCCAGCAGCCCTCGCGGGGTAGCGGGTGGAGGTGAGCAGTTCTTC.

The CDR3 DNA is TGCAGCGTCGATAACCCCGACAGGACCGGCGAGCAGTACTTC. This sequence encodes CSVDNPDRTGEQYF. V and J are TRBV29-1 and TRBJ2-7; perhaps TRBD1 as D (6 bases). V lost 6 bases and J 6 bases, leaving 21 bases between the germline ends. The germline V gene has CDR1 SQVTM and CDR2 ANQGSEA. The CDR3 has 14 amino acids.

V is TRBV29-1 and J is TRBJ2-7, with D unresolved. From germline, CDR1 is SQVTM and CDR2 ANQGSEA. V was shortened by 3 bases and J by 0 bases, with 9 bases between the two germline ends. The CDR3 is made up of 13 amino acids. CDR3 residues: CSVDLGLSYEQYF. CDR3 bases: TGCAGCGTTGACCTTGGCCTCTCCTACGAGCAGTACTTC.

This sequence joins TRBV5-1 and TRBJ2-7; 8 bases line up with TRBD1. Germline V CDR1 and CDR2: SGHRS, YFSETQ. V shed 5 bases, J shed 0 bases, and the junction held 4 bases outside the gene matches. This CDR3 has 14 residues. The CDR3 DNA follows: TGCGCCAGCAGACAGGGGGGACCCTCCTACGAGCAGTACTTC. This sequence encodes CASRQGGPSYEQYF.

This clone was seen once. The V call is TRBV10-3, the J call TRBJ2-3; 13 bases agree with TRBD2. The CDR3 has 18 residues. The V segment lost 2 bases and the J segment 2 bases; nucleotides outside the gene matches: 7. Germline CDR1 reads ENHRY; CDR2 reads SYGVKD. The CDR3 is CAISETGLAGAYTDTQYF. As DNA, the CDR3 is TGTGCCATCAGTGAGACCGGACTAGCGGGGGCCTACACAGATACGCAGTATTTT.

The V and J genes are TRBV19 and TRBJ2-2; 10 nucleotides agree with TRBD1. There are 17 residues in the CDR3. Germline CDR1 and CDR2: LNHDA and SQIVND (reference sequence). V shed 4 bases and J 5 bases; nucleotides not matched to a gene: 10. For the CDR3, the DNA is TGTGCCAGTAGTACCACCGGGACAGGGGTATATACCGGGGAGCTGTTTTTT. It specifies CASSTTGTGVYTGELFF.

V gene TRBV25-1 combines with J gene TRBJ2-2, with 8 positions matching TRBD1. V gave up 3 bases and J gave up 7 bases; unmatched junction bases: 4. The CDR3 loop spans 14 amino acids. Germline-derived CDR1 and CDR2 are MGHDK and SYGVNS. The CDR3 sequence: CASSDEQGGGELFF. CDR3 DNA: TGTGCCAGCAGTGACGAACAGGGGGGCGGGGAGCTGTTTTTT.

For this clone: At one end the junction does not follow the germline gene, possibly because of a read error. The chain combines TRBV9 with TRBJ1-1, with TRBD1 matching 7 bases. The germline gives CDR1 SGDLS, CDR2 YYNGEE. The CDR3 sequence is 15 residues long. CDR3 nucleotides: TGTGCCAGCAGCGTAGTGGGACAGCGGAACGCTGAAGCTTTCTTT. It codes for CASSVVGQRNAEAFF.

This rearrangement joins TRBV7-8 to TRBJ1-2, with D hard to call. This CDR3 spans 15 amino acids. Germline V gives CDR1 SGHVS, CDR2 FQNEAQ. Trimming left V 2 bases short and J 1 base short, with 11 bases between. CDR3 nucleotides: TGTGCCAGCAGCTTATGGATACAGCTTAACTATGGCTACACCTTC. It is translated as CASSLWIQLNYGYTF.

V gene TRBV2 combines with J gene TRBJ2-1, with D possibly matching TRBD2 (6 bases). This CDR3 is 17 amino acids long. V lost 3 bases and J 3 bases, leaving 18 bases between the germline ends. Germline assignment: CDR1 SNHLY and CDR2 FYNNEI. DNA of the CDR3: TGTGCCAGCAGTGATTGGGGGACGGGAGCGAACTACAATGAGCAGTTCTTC. Translating it yields CASSDWGTGANYNEQFF. Drawing the rest from reference TRBV2 and TRBJ2-1, the complete variable domain is EPEVTQTPSHQVTQMGQEVILRCVPISNHLYFYWYRQILGQKVEFLVSFYNNEISEKSEIFDDQFSVERPDGSNFTLKIRSTKLEDSAMYFCASSDWGTGANYNEQFFGPGTRLTVL.